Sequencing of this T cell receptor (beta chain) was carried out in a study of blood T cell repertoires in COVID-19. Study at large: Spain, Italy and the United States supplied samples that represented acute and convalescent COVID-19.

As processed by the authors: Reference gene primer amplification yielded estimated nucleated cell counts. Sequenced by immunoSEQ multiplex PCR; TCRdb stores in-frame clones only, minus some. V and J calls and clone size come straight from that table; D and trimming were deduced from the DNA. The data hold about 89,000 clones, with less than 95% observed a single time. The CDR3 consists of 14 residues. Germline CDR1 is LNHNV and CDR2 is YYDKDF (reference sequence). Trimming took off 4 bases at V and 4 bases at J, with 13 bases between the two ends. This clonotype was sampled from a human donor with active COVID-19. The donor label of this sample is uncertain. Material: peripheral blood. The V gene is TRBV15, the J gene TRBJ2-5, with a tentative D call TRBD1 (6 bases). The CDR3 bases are TGTGCCACCAGCAAGAACAGGGCCCCAGAGACCCAGTACTTC. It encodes CATSKNRAPETQYF.